Below, 2 T cell receptor beta chains from the same sample are listed, as sequenced in a study of T cell responses to AZD1222 COVID-19 vaccine. Generated by immunoSEQ multiplex PCR, the TCRdb table keeps only in-frame clones and is missing some. The sample carries under 200,000 clones, about 92% recorded once. This sample comprised peripheral blood, obtained on day 0 of AZD1222 vaccination. The source is an adult in good health.

The V call is TRBV7-8, the J call TRBJ1-5; D possibly corresponds to TRBD1 (5 bases). Germline CDR1 reads SGHVS; CDR2 reads FQNEAQ. There are 15 residues in the CDR3. V was pared by 3 bases and J by 0 bases, with 9 bases between. The CDR3 protein is CASSLGERSNQPQHF. CDR3 sequence (DNA): TGTGCCAGCAGCTTGGGGGAGCGTAGCAATCAGCCCCAGCATTTT.

The chain recombines TRBV6-5 with TRBJ2-7, with D possibly matching TRBD1 (5 bases). Germline CDR1 reads MNHEY; CDR2 reads SVGAGI. The CDR3 covers 14 residues. The germline V and J ends were trimmed by 8 bases and 6 bases, with 20 bases remaining between them. Here the CDR3 reads CASGVGQGIGEQYF. CDR3 in DNA: TGTGCCAGCGGGGTCGGGCAGGGAATAGGCGAGCAGTACTTC.